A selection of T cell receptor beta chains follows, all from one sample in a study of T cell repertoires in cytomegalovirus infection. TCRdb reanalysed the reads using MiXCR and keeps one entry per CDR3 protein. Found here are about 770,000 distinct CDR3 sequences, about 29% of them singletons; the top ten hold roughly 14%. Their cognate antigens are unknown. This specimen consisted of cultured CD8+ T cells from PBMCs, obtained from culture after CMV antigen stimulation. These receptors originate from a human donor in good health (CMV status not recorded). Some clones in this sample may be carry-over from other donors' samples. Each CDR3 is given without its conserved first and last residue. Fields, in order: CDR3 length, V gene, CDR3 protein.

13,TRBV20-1,SALSPGTGWEKLF
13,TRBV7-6,ASSLGPGAGDEQY
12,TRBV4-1,ASSQTETFHEQY
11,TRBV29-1,SVTGTVTGELF
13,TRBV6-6,ASSDRVNSYKAQF
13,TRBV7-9,ASSFTGGYNSPLH
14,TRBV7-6,ASSPDPGGAKNIQY
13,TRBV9,ASSVGGAGNQPQH
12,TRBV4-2,ASSQDRTNEKLF
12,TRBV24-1,ATSDQKTDDTQY
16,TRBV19,ASSIGGQGTRAVAEAF
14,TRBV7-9,ASSDTNRASNEKLF
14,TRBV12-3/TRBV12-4,ASSWYGGANTGELF
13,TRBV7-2,ASSIRQGLNTEAF
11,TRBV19,ASSMAGHQPQH
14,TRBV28,ASRGDRGRPNEKLF
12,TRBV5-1,ASSLVEQGSGYT
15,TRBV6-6,ASTLGRDPTSTDTQY
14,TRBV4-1,ASSQTWGSSYNEQF
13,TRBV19,ASSIDLMGHQPQH
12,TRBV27,ASRPGVGGSGYT
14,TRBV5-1,ASSLKGSSSTDTQY
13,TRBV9,ASSIYGGSTDTQY